The clone carrying this T cell receptor beta chain occurred a few times. The V end was cut by 6 bases, the J end by 4 bases, with 18 bases between. The CDR3 runs to 15 residues. Germline loops: CDR1 SGHTA, CDR2 FQGTGA. This sample stems from a study of blood T cell repertoires in COVID-19. Profiled with immunoSEQ multiplex PCR; TCRdb holds only in-frame clones, not every one. The sample gives 170,000 or so clones, 85% to 90% of which show up once; 0.88% is in the top ten. The sample was peripheral blood. The clonotype comes from a woman aged 18-29 years who had recovered from COVID-19. The V and J genes are TRBV7-3 and TRBJ1-1, with D possibly being TRBD1 (5 bases). The CDR3 is CASRSNAGGSTEAFF. CDR3 in DNA: TGTGCCAGCAGATCAAATGCGGGGGGAAGCACTGAAGCTTTCTTT. Variable domain in full (rest from reference TRBV7-3 and TRBJ1-1): GAGVSQTPSNKVTEKGKYVELRCDPISGHTALYWYRQSLGQGPEFLIYFQGTGAADDSGLPNDRFFAVRPEGSVSTLKIQRTERGDSAVYLCASRSNAGGSTEAFFGQGTRLTVV.